This T cell receptor beta chain was retrieved from a study of blood T cell repertoires in COVID-19. On the study more broadly: COVID-19 samples from acute and convalescent phases originated in the United States, Italy and Spain.

Deletions cut 2 bases from V and 5 bases from J, with 4 bases between. The length of the CDR3 is 11 residues. TCRdb keeps only in-frame clones here, not all; method: immunoSEQ multiplex PCR. The sample has about 280,000 clones; 86% are singletons. The receptor was derived from a woman aged 25 to 39 who had recovered from COVID-19. The V call is TRBV12-3 or TRBV12-4, the J call TRBJ2-7; D unresolved. Sequencing was carried out using peripheral blood. CDR3 nucleotide sequence: TGTGCCAGCAGTTTACTAGACGAGCAGTACTTC. Amino acid sequence: CASSLLDEQYF.